This entry describes one T cell receptor beta chain. Its antigen remains unknown. The CDR3 is 15 amino acids. Germline loops: CDR1 SGHTA, CDR2 FQGNSA. V was clipped by 6 bases and J by 4 bases, with 15 bases between them. This record comes from a study of OX40 agonist ivuxolimab in advanced cancers. Study-level points and caveats: Average numbers of expanded clones were greater in CD8+ T cells than in CD4+.

Profiled with immunoSEQ multiplex PCR; TCRdb holds only in-frame clones, not every one. The table includes about 120,000 clones, 89% detected once. The sequence was obtained from an adult with an advanced solid tumor such as melanoma, head and neck, liver or kidney cancer. The chain couples TRBV7-2 to TRBJ1-4; weak D call: TRBD1 (5 bases). The source was CD4+ or CD8+ T cells sorted from blood, collected in a trial of the OX40 agonist ivuxolimab. CDR3 bases: TGTGCCAGCAGTCCGCCGGGGGGGAGTAATGAAAAACTGTTTTTT. Protein sequence: CASSPPGGSNEKLFF.